This T cell receptor beta chain was identified in a study of blood T cell repertoires in COVID-19. Losses at the gene ends were 6 bases for V and 4 bases for J; bases not matched to a gene: 8. The CDR3 contains 15 residues. Germline lookup yields CDR1 MDHEN and CDR2 SYDVKM. Data came from immunoSEQ multiplex PCR; TCRdb stores just in-frame clones and leaves some out. Of 70,000 to 85,000 clones in the sample, approximately 90% were seen once. The sample consisted of peripheral blood. The rearrangement joins TRBV28 to TRBJ2-1; 8 positions agree with TRBD2. This clonotype was obtained from a woman aged 55 to 70 with active COVID-19. The CDR3 nucleotides are TGTGCCAGCAGACTACTAGCGGAAGCATACAATGAGCAGTTCTTC. Protein sequence: CASRLLAEAYNEQFF.